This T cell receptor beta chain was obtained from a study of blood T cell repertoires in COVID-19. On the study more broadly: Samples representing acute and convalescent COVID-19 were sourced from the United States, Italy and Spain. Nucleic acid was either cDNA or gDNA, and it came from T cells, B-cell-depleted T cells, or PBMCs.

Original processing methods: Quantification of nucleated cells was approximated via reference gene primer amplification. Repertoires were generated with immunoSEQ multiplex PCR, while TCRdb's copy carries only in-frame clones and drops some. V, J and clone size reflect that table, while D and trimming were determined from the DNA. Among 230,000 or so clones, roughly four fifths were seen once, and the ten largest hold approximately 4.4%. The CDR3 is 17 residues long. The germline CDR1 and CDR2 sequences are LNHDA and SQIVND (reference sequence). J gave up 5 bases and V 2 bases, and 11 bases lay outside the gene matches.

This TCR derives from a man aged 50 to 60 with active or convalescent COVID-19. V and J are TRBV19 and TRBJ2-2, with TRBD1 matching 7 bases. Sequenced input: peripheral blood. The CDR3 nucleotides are TGTGCCAGTAGTATATTGGGACAGCCCCTAGGAACCGGGGAGCTGTTTTTT. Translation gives CASSILGQPLGTGELFF.